This TCR beta chain derives from a study of graft-versus-host responses after intestinal transplantation. Study background: Transplants were multivisceral, liver-intestinal, or isolated intestinal. Every transplant recipient was induced with anti-thymocyte globulin, then maintained on tacrolimus and steroids for around 3 years.

General study results and limits: After transplant, early declines in HvG clones were associated with peak levels of circulating GvH clones. Recipient marrow harbored GvH clones, some of which surfaced first in ileum or blood.

In germline, CDR1 is SGDLS, CDR2 YYNGEE. The CDR3 is 13 amino acids. Trimming removed 3 bases at V and 5 bases at J, with 11 bases between. Regarding this clone: The antigen remains unidentified.

This table comes from immunoSEQ multiplex PCR, and its TCRdb copy is limited to in-frame clones, with some not included. The table has over 10,000 clones, almost 85% seen once. This clonotype was obtained from a human patient who received an intestinal transplant, so some T cells may come from the graft donor. The input for sequencing was PBMCs, taken after intestinal transplantation. This chain joins TRBV9 and TRBJ1-1, with D unresolved. The CDR3 protein is CASSDSSGTEAFF. In DNA form, the CDR3 reads TGTGCCAGCAGCGACTCATCGGGGACTGAAGCTTTCTTT.